One and the same sample provided the 5 T cell receptor beta chains below, sequenced in a study of T cells in localized non-small cell lung cancer. Sequenced by immunoSEQ multiplex PCR; TCRdb stores in-frame clones only, minus some. The sample comprises around 43,000 clones, around 86% of which are singletons, and about 4% rests with the top ten. The sequenced sample was peripheral blood, obtained before any cancer treatment. These receptors all come from a man aged 18 to 55 with stage I lung adenocarcinoma.

The rearrangement uses TRBV19 and TRBJ1-6; weak D call: TRBD1 (5 bases). V was shortened by 5 bases and J by 9 bases, with 32 bases between the two germline ends. The germline CDR1 and CDR2 sequences are LNHDA and SQIVND (reference sequence). CDR3 size: 20 residues. The CDR3 bases are TGTGCCAGTAGTCCTAAGCGGGGGATCGAGAAATACTTAGGTTTTTCACCCCTCCACTTT. The encoded protein is CASSPKRGIEKYLGFSPLHF.

This clone was detected once. The genes are TRBV9 and TRBJ1-1; no clear D. The V gene lost 1 base and the J gene lost 1 base, with 5 bases spanning the gap. The CDR3 totals 13 residues. The germline V gene encodes CDR1 SGDLS and CDR2 YYNGEE. CDR3 sequence reads: CASSVTGNTEAFF. The CDR3 nucleotides are TGTGCCAGCAGCGTAACGGGGAACACTGAAGCTTTCTTT.

This chain's CDR3 is CASSEFGRDGGMGSGAFF. DNA of the CDR3: TGTGCCAGCAGTGAATTTGGCCGGGACGGAGGGATGGGATCGGGAGCTTTCTTT. The chain links TRBV6-1 to TRBJ1-1, with D perhaps matching TRBD1 (5 bases). The CDR3 has 18 amino acids. Trimming pared 2 bases from V and 10 bases from J, leaving 29 bases between. CDR1 is MNHNS, CDR2 SASEGT, per germline.

J is TRBJ2-2 and V is TRBV5-6; D possibly corresponds to TRBD2 (6 bases). Trimming cost V 0 bases and J 4 bases, with 13 bases left between them. Germline V gives CDR1 SGHDT, CDR2 YYEEEE. The CDR3 spans 16 residues. CDR3: CASSLAGGAITGELFF. CDR3 in DNA: TGTGCCAGCAGCTTGGCCGGCGGGGCGATCACCGGGGAGCTGTTTTTT.

The chain combines TRBV4-3 with TRBJ2-5; D is possibly TRBD1 (6 bases). The CDR3 consists of 17 residues. CDR1 and CDR2 (germline): LGHNA, YSLEER. With 3 bases removed from V and 5 bases from J, the gap between germline ends came to 22 bases. CDR3 sequence reads: CASSQVPRGAEGETQYF. The DNA of the CDR3 is TGCGCCAGCAGCCAGGTCCCCAGGGGCGCCGAGGGGGAGACCCAGTACTTC.